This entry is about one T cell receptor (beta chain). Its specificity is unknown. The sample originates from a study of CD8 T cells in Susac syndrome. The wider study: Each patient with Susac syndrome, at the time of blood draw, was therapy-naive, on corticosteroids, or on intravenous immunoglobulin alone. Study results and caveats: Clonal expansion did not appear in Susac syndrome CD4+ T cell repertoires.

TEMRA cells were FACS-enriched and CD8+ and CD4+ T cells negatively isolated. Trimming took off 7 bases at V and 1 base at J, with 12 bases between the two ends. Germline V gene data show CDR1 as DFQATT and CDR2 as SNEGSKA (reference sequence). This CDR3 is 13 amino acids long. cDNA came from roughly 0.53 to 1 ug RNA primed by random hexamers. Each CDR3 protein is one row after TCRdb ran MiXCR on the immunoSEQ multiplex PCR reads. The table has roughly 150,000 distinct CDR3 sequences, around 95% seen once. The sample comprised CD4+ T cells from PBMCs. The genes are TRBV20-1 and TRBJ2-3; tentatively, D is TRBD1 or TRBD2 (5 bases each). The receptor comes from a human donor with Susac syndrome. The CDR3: CSGGFQGTDTQYF. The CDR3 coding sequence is TGCAGTGGGGGGTTCCAGGGCACAGATACGCAGTATTTT.